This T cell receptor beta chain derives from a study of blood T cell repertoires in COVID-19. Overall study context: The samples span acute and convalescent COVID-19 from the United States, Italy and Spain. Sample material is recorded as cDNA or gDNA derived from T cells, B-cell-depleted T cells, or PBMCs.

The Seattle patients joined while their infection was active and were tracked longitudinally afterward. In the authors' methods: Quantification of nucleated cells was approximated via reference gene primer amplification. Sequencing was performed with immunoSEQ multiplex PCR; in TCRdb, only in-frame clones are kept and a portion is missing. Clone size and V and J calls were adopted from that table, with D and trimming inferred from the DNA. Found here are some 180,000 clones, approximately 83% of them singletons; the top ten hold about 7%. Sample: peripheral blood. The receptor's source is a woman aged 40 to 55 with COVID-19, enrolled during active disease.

CDR3 amino acids: CASSELAPRGETQYF. CDR3 nucleotides: TGCGCCAGCAGCGAGCTAGCTCCTCGGGGGGAGACCCAGTACTTC. The chain couples TRBV5-1 to TRBJ2-5; weak D call: TRBD2 (6 bases). This CDR3 has 15 amino acids. Germline-derived CDR1 and CDR2 are SGHRS and YFSETQ. V was trimmed by 4 bases and J by 5 bases, leaving 18 bases between them.